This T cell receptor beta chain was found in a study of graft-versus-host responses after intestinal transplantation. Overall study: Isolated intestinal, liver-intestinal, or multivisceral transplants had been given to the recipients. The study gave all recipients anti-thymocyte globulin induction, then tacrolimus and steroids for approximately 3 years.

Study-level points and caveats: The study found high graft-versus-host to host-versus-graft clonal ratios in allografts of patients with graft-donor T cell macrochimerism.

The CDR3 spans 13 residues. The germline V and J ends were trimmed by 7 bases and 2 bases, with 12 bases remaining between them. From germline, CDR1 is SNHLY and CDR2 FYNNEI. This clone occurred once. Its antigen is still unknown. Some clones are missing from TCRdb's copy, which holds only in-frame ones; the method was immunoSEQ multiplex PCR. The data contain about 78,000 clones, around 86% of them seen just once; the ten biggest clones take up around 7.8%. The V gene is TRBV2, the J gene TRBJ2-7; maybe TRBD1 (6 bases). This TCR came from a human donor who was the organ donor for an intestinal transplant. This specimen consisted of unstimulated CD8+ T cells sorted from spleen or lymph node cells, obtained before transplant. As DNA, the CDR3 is TGTGCCAGCACGGGCAGGGGTCCCTACGAGCAGTACTTC. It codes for CASTGRGPYEQYF. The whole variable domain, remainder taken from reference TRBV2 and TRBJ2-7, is EPEVTQTPSHQVTQMGQEVILRCVPISNHLYFYWYRQILGQKVEFLVSFYNNEISEKSEIFDDQFSVERPDGSNFTLKIRSTKLEDSAMYFCASTGRGPYEQYFGPGTRLTVT.